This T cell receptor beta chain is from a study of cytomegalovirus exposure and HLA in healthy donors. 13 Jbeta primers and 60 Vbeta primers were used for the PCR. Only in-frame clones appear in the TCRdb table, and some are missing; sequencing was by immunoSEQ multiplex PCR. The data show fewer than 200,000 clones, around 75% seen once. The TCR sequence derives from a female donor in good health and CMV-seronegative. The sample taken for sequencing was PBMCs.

The CDR3 coding sequence is TGTGCCAGCAGCGAGGCCGGCAGGGATGAGCAGTTCTTC. Translating it yields CASSEAGRDEQFF. The V call is TRBV5-4, the J call TRBJ2-1; a weak D match, TRBD1 (5 bases). Between the trimmed V and J ends, which lost 4 bases and 8 bases, there was a span of 13 bases. The CDR3 sequence is 13 residues long. The germline CDR1 and CDR2 sequences are SGHNT and YYREEE (reference sequence).